One sample yielded the 8 T cell receptor beta chains listed below, sequenced in a study of T cells in Graves' hyperthyroidism and ophthalmopathy. Amplification yielded TCR beta CDR3 regions, with RNA transcripts as the source. Carried out on the TCR CDR3, a first-round RT-PCR used the HTBI primer set. Via MiXCR, TCRdb re-called the multiplex PCR reads, giving one row per CDR3 protein. The data contain approximately 640,000 distinct CDR3 sequences, just under 45% of them seen just once; the ten biggest clones take up approximately 6.8%. Sequenced input: peripheral blood or thyroid tissue (not recorded which). These receptors all come from an adult man with Graves' disease, either hyperthyroidism or ophthalmopathy (not recorded which).

This clonotype was detected ten times or more. V gene TRBV13 combines with J gene TRBJ1-1; D unclear. The CDR3 is 12 residues long. V shed 0 bases and J shed 6 bases, with 5 bases lying between them. Germline values: CDR1 PRHDT, CDR2 FYEKMQ (reference sequence). CDR3 nucleotide sequence: TGTGCCAGCAGCTTAGGGTACGCTGAAGCTTTCTTT. This translates into CASSLGYAEAFF.

There are a few counts of this clonotype. V is TRBV7-8 and J is TRBJ1-5; D remains unclear. The V and J ends lost 2 bases and 6 bases respectively, with 8 bases between them. Germline lookup yields CDR1 SGHVS and CDR2 FQNEAQ. The CDR3 has 13 amino acids. The CDR3 DNA reads as TGTGCCAGCAGCTTATATCTGGGTCAGCCCCAGCATTTT. It yields the protein CASSLYLGQPQHF.

Turning to this clonotype: It may be a read error: a sequence one base away is much more abundant. J is TRBJ1-2 and V is TRBV7-9; D is possibly TRBD1 (5 bases). CDR1 is SEHNR, CDR2 FQNEAQ, per germline (reference sequence). The CDR3 consists of 14 residues. The CDR3 DNA sequence: TGTGCCAGCAGCCCAACGGCAGGGTCCAATGGCTGCACCTTC. It is translated as CASSPTAGSNGCTF.

Remarks on this clonotype: Compared with germline, one end of the junction differs, possibly owing to a read error. The CDR3 sequence is CACSAPPIGTLQETQYF. In DNA form, the CDR3 reads TGTGCCTGCAGTGCTCCCCCCATAGGGACCCTCCAAGAGACCCAGTACTTC. The V and J genes are TRBV25-1 and TRBJ2-5; D may correspond to TRBD1 or TRBD2 (5 bases each). The CDR3 loop spans 17 amino acids. CDR1 is MGHDK, CDR2 SYGVNS, per germline.

At least ten counts were recorded for this clonotype. The genes are TRBV10-3 and TRBJ1-6; 9 nucleotides match TRBD1. CDR1 and CDR2 from the germline V gene are ENHRY and SYGVKD. The CDR3 runs 16 residues. Losses at the gene ends were 4 bases for V and 3 bases for J; bases not matched to a gene: 4. CDR3 in DNA: TGTGCCATCAGTGGACAGGGGGGAAACTATAATTCACCCCTCCACTTT. Protein: CAISGQGGNYNSPLHF.

This clonotype was recorded a few times. The chain is built from TRBV19 and TRBJ1-2; no firm D call. Germline lookup yields CDR1 LNHDA and CDR2 SQIVND (reference sequence). The V end was cut by 4 bases, the J end by 8 bases, with 14 bases between. The CDR3 length is 13 residues. The CDR3 is CASSTAVGGGYTF. CDR3 bases: TGTGCCAGTAGTACAGCGGTGGGTGGCGGCTACACCTTC.

Comments on this clonotype: A read error is possible here, since a much larger clone lies one base away. CDR3 DNA sequence: TGTGCCAGCAGCTCCCGACAGATCTATGGCTACACCTTC. This encodes CASSSRQIYGYTF. This sequence joins TRBV7-1 and TRBJ1-2, with a tentative D call TRBD1 (5 bases). TRBV7-1 is an ORF; its function is uncertain. CDR3 length equals 13 residues. Trimming stripped 3 bases from V and 4 bases from J, with 9 bases between.

The chain uses TRBV5-6 and TRBJ2-5; 9 bases map to TRBD1. The CDR3 is made up of 14 amino acids. Looked up from germline, CDR1 is SGHDT and CDR2 is YYEEEE. The V segment lost 4 bases and the J segment 4 bases; nucleotides outside the gene matches: 5. CDR3 sequence: CASSHATGGETQYF. CDR3 DNA sequence: TGTGCCAGCAGCCACGCGACAGGGGGAGAGACCCAGTACTTC.